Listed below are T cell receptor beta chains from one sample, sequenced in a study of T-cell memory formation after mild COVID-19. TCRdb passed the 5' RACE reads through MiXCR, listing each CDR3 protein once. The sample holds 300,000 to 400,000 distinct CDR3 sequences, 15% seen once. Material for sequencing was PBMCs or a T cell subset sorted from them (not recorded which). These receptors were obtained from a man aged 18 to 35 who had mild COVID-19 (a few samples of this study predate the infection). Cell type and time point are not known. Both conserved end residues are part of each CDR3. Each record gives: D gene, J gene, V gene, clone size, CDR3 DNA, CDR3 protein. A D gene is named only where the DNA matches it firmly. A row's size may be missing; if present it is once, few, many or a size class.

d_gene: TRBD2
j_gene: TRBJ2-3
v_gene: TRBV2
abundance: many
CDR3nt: TGTGCCAGCCAGGAGCGGGGGATATTCACAGATACGCAGTATTTT
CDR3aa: CASQERGIFTDTQYF

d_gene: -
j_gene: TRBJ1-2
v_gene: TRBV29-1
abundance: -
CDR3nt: TGCAGCGTTGCCCGACTTGTAGAGGGCTACACCTTC
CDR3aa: CSVARLVEGYTF

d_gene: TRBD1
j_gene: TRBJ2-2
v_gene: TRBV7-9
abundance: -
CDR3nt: TGTGCCAGCAGCTTACCCCCGGGACAGCCGAACACCGGGGAGCTGTTTTTT
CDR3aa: CASSLPPGQPNTGELFF

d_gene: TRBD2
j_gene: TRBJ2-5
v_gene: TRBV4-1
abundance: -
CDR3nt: TGCGCCAGCAGCCAAGGGACTAGCGGGGGGCAAGAGACCCAGTACTTC
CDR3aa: CASSQGTSGGQETQYF

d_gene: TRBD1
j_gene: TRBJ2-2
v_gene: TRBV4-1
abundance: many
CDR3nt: TGCGCCAGCAGCCGAGAGACAGGGGCGAACACCGGGGAGCTGTTTTTT
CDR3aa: CASSRETGANTGELFF

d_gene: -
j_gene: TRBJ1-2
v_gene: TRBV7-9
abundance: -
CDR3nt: TGTGCCAGCAGCTTTCGTGCCTATGGCTACACCTTC
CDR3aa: CASSFRAYGYTF

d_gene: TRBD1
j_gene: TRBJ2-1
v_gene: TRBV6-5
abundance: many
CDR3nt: TGTGCCAGCAGTTACTCTCGGGACAGTTACAATGAGCAGTTCTTC
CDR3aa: CASSYSRDSYNEQFF

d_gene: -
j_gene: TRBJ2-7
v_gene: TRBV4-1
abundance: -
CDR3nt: TGCGCCAGCAGCCCCCTGGCAGGGGCGGGCGAGCAGTACTTC
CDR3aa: CASSPLAGAGEQYF

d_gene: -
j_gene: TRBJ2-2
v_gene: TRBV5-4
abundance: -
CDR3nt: TGTGCCAGCAGCTTGGCCCTGGGAGGCACCGGGGAGCTGTTTTTT
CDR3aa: CASSLALGGTGELFF

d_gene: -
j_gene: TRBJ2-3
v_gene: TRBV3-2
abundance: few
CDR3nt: TGTGCCAGCAGCCCCGGGACTAGCGGCTATCGGAGAGATACGCAGTATTTT
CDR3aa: CASSPGTSGYRRDTQYF

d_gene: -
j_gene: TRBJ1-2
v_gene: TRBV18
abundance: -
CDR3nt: TGTGCCAGCTCACCTTGGACAGACATTAACTATGGCTACACCTTC
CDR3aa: CASSPWTDINYGYTF

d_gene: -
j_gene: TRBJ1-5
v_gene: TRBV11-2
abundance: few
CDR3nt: TGTGCCAGCAGCTTAGGGGAAAATCAGCCCCAGCATTTT
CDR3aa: CASSLGENQPQHF

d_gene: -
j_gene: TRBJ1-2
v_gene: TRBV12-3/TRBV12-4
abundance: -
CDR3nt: TGTGCCAGCAGGCCCGACGGACCCGACTATGGCTACACCTTC
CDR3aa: CASRPDGPDYGYTF

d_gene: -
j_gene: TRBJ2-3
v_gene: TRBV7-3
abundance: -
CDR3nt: TGTGCCAGCAGCGGGTCTAGCACAGATACGCAGTATTTT
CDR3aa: CASSGSSTDTQYF

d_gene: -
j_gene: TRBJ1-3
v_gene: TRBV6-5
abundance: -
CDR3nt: TGTGCCAGCATTGGACATTCATCTGGAAACACCATATATTTT
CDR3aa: CASIGHSSGNTIYF

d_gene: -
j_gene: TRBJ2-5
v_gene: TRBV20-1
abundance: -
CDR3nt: TGCAGTGCTAGTTCGGGGTCTCGGAGAATGGGGACCCAGTACTTC
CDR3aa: CSASSGSRRMGTQYF

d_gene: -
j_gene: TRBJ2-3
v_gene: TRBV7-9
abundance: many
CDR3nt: TGTGCCAGCATCCCCGCCGCCTCGGGGCGGGATACGCAGTATTTT
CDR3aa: CASIPAASGRDTQYF

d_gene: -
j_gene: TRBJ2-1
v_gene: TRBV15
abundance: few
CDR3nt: TGTGCCACCCGATCGTCCTACAATGAGCAGTTCTTC
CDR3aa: CATRSSYNEQFF

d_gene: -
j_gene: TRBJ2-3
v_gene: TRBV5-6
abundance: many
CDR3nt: TGTGCCAGCAGGGGCACAGATACGCAGTATTTT
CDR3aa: CASRGTDTQYF

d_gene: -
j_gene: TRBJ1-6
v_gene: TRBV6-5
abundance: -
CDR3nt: TGTGCCAGCAGTGCCGATCGGACAAGGGGGTGGAATTCACCCCTCCACTTT
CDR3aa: CASSADRTRGWNSPLHF

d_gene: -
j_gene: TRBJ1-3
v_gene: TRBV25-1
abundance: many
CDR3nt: TGTGCCAGCAGTGAATCCCAGGGCCCAGTTTTTGACACCATATATTTT
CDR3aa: CASSESQGPVFDTIYF

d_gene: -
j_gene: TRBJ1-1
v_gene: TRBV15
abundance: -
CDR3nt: TGTGCCACCAGCAGAGTCGGGCAGAACACTGAAGCTTTCTTT
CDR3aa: CATSRVGQNTEAFF

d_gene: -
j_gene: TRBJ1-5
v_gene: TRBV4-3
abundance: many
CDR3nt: TGCGCCAGCAGCCAAGACGTGGGTTCGGGGCAGCCCCAGCATTTT
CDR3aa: CASSQDVGSGQPQHF

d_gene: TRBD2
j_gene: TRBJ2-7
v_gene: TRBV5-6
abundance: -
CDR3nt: TGTGCCAGCAGCTCGGGGACTAGCCCAATAGGGTACGAGCAGTACTTC
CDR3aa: CASSSGTSPIGYEQYF

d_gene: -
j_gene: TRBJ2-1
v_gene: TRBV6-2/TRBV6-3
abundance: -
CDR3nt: TGTGCCAGCACCCAGGGTTATGAGCAGTTCTTC
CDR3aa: CASTQGYEQFF

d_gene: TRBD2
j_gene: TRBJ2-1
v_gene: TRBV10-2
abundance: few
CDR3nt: TGCGCCACCTCACTAGCGGGGGTTTACAATGAGCAGTTCTTC
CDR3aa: CATSLAGVYNEQFF

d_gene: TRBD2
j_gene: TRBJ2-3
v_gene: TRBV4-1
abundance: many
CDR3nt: TGCGCCAGCAGCCGAGATAGCGGGGGGGGCACAGATACGCAGTATTTT
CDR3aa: CASSRDSGGGTDTQYF

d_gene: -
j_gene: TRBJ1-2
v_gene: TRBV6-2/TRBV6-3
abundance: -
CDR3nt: TGTGCCAGCAGTTCGGAGGGGTTCGGGAATGGCTACACCTTC
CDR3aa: CASSSEGFGNGYTF

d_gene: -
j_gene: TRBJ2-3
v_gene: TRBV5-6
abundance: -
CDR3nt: TGTGCCAGCAGCTGGGGGAGCACAGATACGCAGTATTTT
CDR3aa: CASSWGSTDTQYF

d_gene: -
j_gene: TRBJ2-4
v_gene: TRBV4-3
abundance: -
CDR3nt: TGCGCCAGCAGCCAAGAAATTTGGGGCGGGTTCGACGGCGGGAACATTCAGTACTTC
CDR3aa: CASSQEIWGGFDGGNIQYF

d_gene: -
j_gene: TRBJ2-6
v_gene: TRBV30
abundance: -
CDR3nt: TGTGCCTGGATAGGGGTCGGGGCCAACGTCCTGACTTTC
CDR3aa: CAWIGVGANVLTF

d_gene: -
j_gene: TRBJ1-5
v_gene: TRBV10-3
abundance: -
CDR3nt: TGTGCCATTCGAAGCGGACAGCTTAATCAGCCCCAGCATTTT
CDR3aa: CAIRSGQLNQPQHF

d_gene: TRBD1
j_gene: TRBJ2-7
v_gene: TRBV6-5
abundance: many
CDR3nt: TGTGCCAGCAGTTACGGGACAGGGATGGGCGAGCAGTACTTC
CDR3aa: CASSYGTGMGEQYF

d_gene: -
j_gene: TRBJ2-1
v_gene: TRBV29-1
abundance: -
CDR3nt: TGCAGCGTTGAAGCATCGGTTGAGCAGTTCTTC
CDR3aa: CSVEASVEQFF

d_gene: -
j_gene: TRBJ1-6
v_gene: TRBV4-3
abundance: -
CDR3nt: TGCGCCAGCAGCCAAGAAAAGGCCGCCTATGGTTCACCCCTCCACTTT
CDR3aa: CASSQEKAAYGSPLHF

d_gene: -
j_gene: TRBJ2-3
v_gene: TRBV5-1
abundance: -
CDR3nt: TGCGCCAGCAGCACCGACTACACAGATACGCAGTATTTT
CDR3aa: CASSTDYTDTQYF

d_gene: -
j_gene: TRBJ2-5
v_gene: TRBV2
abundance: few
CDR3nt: TGTGCCAGCACCCTTGGAAGCGACATACTTGGAGAGACCCAGTACTTC
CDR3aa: CASTLGSDILGETQYF

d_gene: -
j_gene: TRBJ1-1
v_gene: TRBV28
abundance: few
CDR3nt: TGTGCCAGCCTCGGCTCTGAAGCTTTCTTT
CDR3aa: CASLGSEAFF

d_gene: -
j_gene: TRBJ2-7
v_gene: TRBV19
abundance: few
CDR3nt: TGTGCCAGTAGTATAGAGTCGGGATACACCTACGAGCAGTACTTC
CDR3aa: CASSIESGYTYEQYF

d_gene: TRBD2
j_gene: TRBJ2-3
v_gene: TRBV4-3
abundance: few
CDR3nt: TGCGCCAGCAGCCAGCGCTTTAGCGGGGGTTCCACAGATACGCAGTATTTT
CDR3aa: CASSQRFSGGSTDTQYF

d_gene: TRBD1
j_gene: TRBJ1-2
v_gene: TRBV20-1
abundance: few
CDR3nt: TGCAGTGCTAGTACCCAGGGACAGTTAAATACTAACTATGGCTACACCTTC
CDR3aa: CSASTQGQLNTNYGYTF

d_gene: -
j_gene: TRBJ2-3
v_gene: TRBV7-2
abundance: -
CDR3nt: TGTGCCAGCAGTGACGGACTTGGAGATACGCAGTATTTT
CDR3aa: CASSDGLGDTQYF

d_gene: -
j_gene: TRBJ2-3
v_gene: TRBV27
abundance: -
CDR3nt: TGTGCCAGCAGTTTCTTCCGGGGAAGGGATACGCAGTATTTT
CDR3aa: CASSFFRGRDTQYF

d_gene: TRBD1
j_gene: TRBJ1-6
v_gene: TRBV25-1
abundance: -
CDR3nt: TGTGCCAGCAGTAACCGGGACAGAAATTCACCCCTCCACTTT
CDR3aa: CASSNRDRNSPLHF

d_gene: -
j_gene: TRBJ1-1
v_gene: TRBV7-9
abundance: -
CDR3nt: TGTGCCAGCAGCGACCCGAATCCGGGACCAGGGAACACTGAAGCTTTCTTT
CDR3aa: CASSDPNPGPGNTEAFF

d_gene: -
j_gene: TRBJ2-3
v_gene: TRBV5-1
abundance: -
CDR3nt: TGCGCCAGCAGCTTGGCATCAGAGGATACGCAGTATTTT
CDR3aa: CASSLASEDTQYF

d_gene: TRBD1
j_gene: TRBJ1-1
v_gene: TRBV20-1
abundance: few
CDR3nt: TGCAGTGCCCCGAGACAGGGGAGTCTTGCCTTT
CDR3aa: CSAPRQGSLAF

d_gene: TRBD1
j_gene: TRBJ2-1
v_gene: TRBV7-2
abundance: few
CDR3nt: TGTGCCAGCAGCTTAGACGGGCAGGGGGCGGTTTACAATGAGCAGTTCTTC
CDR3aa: CASSLDGQGAVYNEQFF

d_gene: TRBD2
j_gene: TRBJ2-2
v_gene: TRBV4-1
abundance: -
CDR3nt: TGCGCCAGCAGCCAAGGCCCCGCTAGCGGGGGGTTCACCGGGGAGCTGTTTTTT
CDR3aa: CASSQGPASGGFTGELFF

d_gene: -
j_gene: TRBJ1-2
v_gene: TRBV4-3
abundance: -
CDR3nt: TGCGCCATCAGCCCCTGGGAGGCGGGATATGGCTACACCTTC
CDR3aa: CAISPWEAGYGYTF

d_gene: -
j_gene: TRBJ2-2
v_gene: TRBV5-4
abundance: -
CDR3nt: TGTGCCAGCAGCCTCAGGACGGGGGCCGAGAACACCGGGGAGCTGTTTTTT
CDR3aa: CASSLRTGAENTGELFF

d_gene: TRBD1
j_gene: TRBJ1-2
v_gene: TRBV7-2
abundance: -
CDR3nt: TGTGCCAGCAGCGGATACCGGGACAGGATTTCGGACTATGGCTACACCTTC
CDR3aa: CASSGYRDRISDYGYTF

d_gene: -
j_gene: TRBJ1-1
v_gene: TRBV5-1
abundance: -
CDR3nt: TGCGCCAGCTTCCCGGGACCTCGGGGGAAGACTGAAGCTTTCTTT
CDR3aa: CASFPGPRGKTEAFF

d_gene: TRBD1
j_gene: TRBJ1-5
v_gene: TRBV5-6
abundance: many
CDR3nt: TGTGCCAGCAGTCTTACAGGGGGCGGCAATCAGCCCCAGCATTTT
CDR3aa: CASSLTGGGNQPQHF

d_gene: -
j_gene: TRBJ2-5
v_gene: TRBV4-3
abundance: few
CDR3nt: TGCGCCAGCAGCCAAGGCAAGAGCAGGCAAGAGACCCAGTACTTC
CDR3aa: CASSQGKSRQETQYF